This entry describes one T cell receptor (beta chain). The CDR3 is 14 residues long. The germline V gene encodes CDR1 MDHEN and CDR2 SYDVKM. Trimming left V 3 bases short and J 3 bases short, with 11 bases between. These data are taken from a study of blood T cell repertoires in COVID-19. Study information: Italy, Spain and the United States were the sources of the convalescent and acute COVID-19 samples. T cells, B-cell-depleted T cells, or PBMCs provided the cDNA or gDNA that served as material.

Per the original data handling: Cell counts per sample came from amplifying reference gene primers. Libraries were prepared by immunoSEQ multiplex PCR; TCRdb keeps only in-frame clonotypes and omits some of them. The D gene and trimming were derived from the DNA, and the V and J assignments and clone size from that table. The sample includes over 400,000 clones, around 85% of them seen just once. Sequenced sample: peripheral blood. The receptor's source is a human donor in a cohort sampled during active COVID-19. The chain employs TRBV28 and TRBJ1-2; D unclear. This chain's CDR3 is CASSLSRRHYGYTF. CDR3 in DNA: TGTGCCAGCAGTTTGTCGCGGCGCCACTATGGCTACACCTTC.